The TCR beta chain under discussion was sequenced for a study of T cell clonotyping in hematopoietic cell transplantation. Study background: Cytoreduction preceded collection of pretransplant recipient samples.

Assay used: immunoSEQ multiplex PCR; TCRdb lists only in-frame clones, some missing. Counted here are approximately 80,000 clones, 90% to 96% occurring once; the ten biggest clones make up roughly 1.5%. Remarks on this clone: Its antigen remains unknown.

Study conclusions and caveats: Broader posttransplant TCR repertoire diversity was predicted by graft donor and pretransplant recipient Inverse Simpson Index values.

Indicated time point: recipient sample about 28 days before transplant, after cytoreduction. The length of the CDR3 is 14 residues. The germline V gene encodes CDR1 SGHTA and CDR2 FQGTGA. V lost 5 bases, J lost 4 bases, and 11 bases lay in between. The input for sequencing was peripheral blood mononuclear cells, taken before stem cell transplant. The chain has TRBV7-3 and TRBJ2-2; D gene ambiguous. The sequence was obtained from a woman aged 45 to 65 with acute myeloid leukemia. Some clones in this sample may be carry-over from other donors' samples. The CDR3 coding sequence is TGTGCCAGCAGCGGGCAGAGCAGCACCGGGGAGCTGTTTTTT. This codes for CASSGQSSTGELFF. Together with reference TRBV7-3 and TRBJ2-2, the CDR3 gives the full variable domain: GAGVSQTPSNKVTEKGKYVELRCDPISGHTALYWYRQSLGQGPEFLIYFQGTGAADDSGLPNDRFFAVRPEGSVSTLKIQRTERGDSAVYLCASSGQSSTGELFFGEGSRLTVL.